What follows are 20 T cell receptor beta chains derived from one specimen sequenced in a study of CD8+ T cells in alopecia areata. Extracted from the samples, RNA was reverse transcribed into cDNA to serve as the sequencing template. Measured with immunoSEQ multiplex PCR; TCRdb has only the in-frame clones, and not every one. The sample has 150,000 to 200,000 clones; roughly three fifths are singletons. Described treatment: oral pan-JAK inhibitor, 5-10 mg twice daily. Sample: CD4+ T cells sorted from blood, taken at week 4, from a patient treated with tofacitinib. The receptors derive from a human donor with alopecia areata.

CDR3 amino acids: CSVEDGSGTGVQETQYF. CDR3 DNA sequence: TGCAGCGTTGAAGATGGGAGTGGGACAGGGGTCCAAGAGACCCAGTACTTC. V is TRBV29-1 and J is TRBJ2-5; 10 bases are shared with TRBD1. Germline CDR1 SQVTM, CDR2 ANQGSEA. The CDR3 loop spans 17 amino acids. The junction had 8 bases not matched to a gene; V was cut back by 0 bases and J by 1 base.

The chain carries TRBV27 and TRBJ2-3; 8 nucleotides match TRBD2. V lost 6 bases and J lost 2; bases outside the gene matches: 7. Germline V gene lookup returns CDR1 MNHEY and CDR2 SMNVEV (reference sequence). This CDR3 has 15 residues. The CDR3 DNA reads TGTGCCAGCAGGCGGGGGGCTATAAACACAGATACGCAGTATTTT. Translation gives CASRRGAINTDTQYF.

This clone appeared once. The chain is built from TRBV30 and TRBJ1-1, with a weak D call TRBD1 (6 bases). The CDR3 totals 12 residues. The germline CDR1 and CDR2 sequences are GTSNPN and SVGIG (reference sequence). The V end was cut by 5 bases, the J end by 1 base, with 8 bases between. As DNA, the CDR3 is TGTGCCTGGGGACAGACGAACACTGAAGCTTTCTTT. Protein product: CAWGQTNTEAFF.

The V call is TRBV5-4, the J call TRBJ1-6; D might be TRBD1 (5 bases). The CDR3 is made up of 13 amino acids. V was shortened by 0 bases and J by 7 bases, with 5 bases between the two germline ends. Germline CDR1 reads SGHNT; CDR2 reads YYREEE (reference sequence). As DNA, the CDR3 is TGTGCCAGCAGCTTGGGGGGGAATTCACCCCTCCACTTT. Residues: CASSLGGNSPLHF.

This chain uses TRBV5-1 with TRBJ1-1; D might be TRBD1 (5 bases). Germline V lookup: CDR1 SGHRS, CDR2 YFSETQ. V dropped 4 bases and J dropped 3 bases, with 13 bases sitting between them. The CDR3 sequence is 14 residues long. The CDR3 loop reads CASSPDGAHTEAFF. CDR3 in DNA: TGCGCCAGCAGCCCCGATGGGGCCCACACTGAAGCTTTCTTT.

The chain recombines TRBV29-1 with TRBJ2-5; D ambiguous. The CDR3 sequence is 12 residues long. Trimming left V 5 bases short and J 2 bases short, with 9 bases between. Per germline, CDR1 SQVTM and CDR2 ANQGSEA. The CDR3 sequence: CSVSQEQETQYF. CDR3 bases: TGCAGCGTTTCTCAGGAGCAAGAGACCCAGTACTTC.

CDR3 sequence: CASRVGLEDTQYF. CDR3 DNA sequence: TGTGCCAGCAGAGTAGGGTTGGAGGATACGCAGTATTTT. The chain recombines TRBV2 with TRBJ2-3; D uncertain. Germline lookup yields CDR1 SNHLY and CDR2 FYNNEI. V lost 6 bases and J lost 6, with 13 bases in between. This CDR3 has 13 amino acids. Based on the CDR3 plus reference TRBV2 and TRBJ2-3, the full variable domain is EPEVTQTPSHQVTQMGQEVILRCVPISNHLYFYWYRQILGQKVEFLVSFYNNEISEKSEIFDDQFSVERPDGSNFTLKIRSTKLEDSAMYFCASRVGLEDTQYFGPGTRLTVL.

J is TRBJ2-3 and V is TRBV28, with D possibly TRBD2 on 6 matching bases. Germline V gene lookup returns CDR1 MDHEN and CDR2 SYDVKM. CDR3 size: 14 residues. Trimming cost V 3 bases and J 2 bases, with 9 bases left between them. The CDR3 coding sequence is TGTGCCAGCAGTTTGTGGGGGGTCACAGATACGCAGTATTTT. Encoded protein: CASSLWGVTDTQYF.

V is TRBV27 and J is TRBJ2-5; 7 bases line up with TRBD1. TRBJ2-7 explains the end of the DNA better; the J call may be wrong. The CDR3 is made up of 15 amino acids. CDR1 is MNHEY and CDR2 is SMNVEV in the germline V gene (reference sequence). Here the CDR3 DNA reads TGTGCCAGCAGTTACTCGGACAGGATCTCCCCCGAGCAGTACTTC. Its protein is CASSYSDRISPEQYF.

This rearrangement joins TRBV9 to TRBJ2-7; possibly TRBD1 for D (5 bases). Germline CDR1 is SGDLS and CDR2 is YYNGEE. The CDR3 length is 14 residues. V was shortened by 4 bases and J by 0 bases, with 11 bases between the two germline ends. CDR3 region: CASSITDISYEQYF. For the CDR3, the DNA is TGTGCCAGCAGCATAACGGACATCTCCTACGAGCAGTACTTC. Looking up the rest from reference TRBV9 and TRBJ2-7 gives the full variable domain: DSGVTQTPKHLITATGQRVTLRCSPRSGDLSVYWYQQSLDQGLQFLIQYYNGEERAKGNILERFSAQQFPDLHSELNLSSLELGDSALYFCASSITDISYEQYFGPGTRLTVT.

The chain links TRBV30 to TRBJ1-1; D might be TRBD1 (6 bases). Trimming pared 4 bases from V and 6 bases from J, leaving 18 bases between. The CDR3 covers 14 residues. Germline V CDR1 and CDR2: GTSNPN, SVGIG (reference sequence). The CDR3 region has the DNA TGTGCCTGGAACCCCCGTCAGGGGTTTTCTGAAGCTTTCTTT. It specifies CAWNPRQGFSEAFF.

The chain is built from TRBV30 and TRBJ1-6; D is uncertain. The germline V gene has CDR1 GTSNPN and CDR2 SVGIG (reference sequence). V was pared by 0 bases and J by 0 bases, with 3 bases between. The CDR3 length is 14 residues. The CDR3 is CAWSVSSYNSPLHF. The CDR3 coding sequence is TGTGCCTGGAGTGTAAGCTCCTATAATTCACCCCTCCACTTT.

The rearrangement joins TRBV5-6 to TRBJ2-5; D possibly corresponds to TRBD2 (6 bases). In germline, CDR1 is SGHDT, CDR2 YYEEEE. This CDR3 comprises 15 residues. V shed 3 bases and J shed 2 bases, with 14 bases lying between them. For the CDR3, the DNA is TGTGCCAGCAGCTCAAGCGCGGGGCTGCAAGAGACCCAGTACTTC. Translation: CASSSSAGLQETQYF.

This clone was seen more than once but under ten times. The rearrangement joins TRBV2 to TRBJ2-2; TRBD2 matches 10 bases. The CDR3 runs to 16 residues. J was trimmed by 7 bases and V by 4 bases; bases with no gene match: 9. Germline CDR1 is SNHLY and CDR2 is FYNNEI. CDR3 DNA sequence: TGTGCCAGCAGTGTTTTAAGCGGGGGGGCCGGCGGGGAGCTGTTTTTT. It encodes CASSVLSGGAGGELFF.

A few counts support this clone. The chain carries TRBV7-2 and TRBJ1-3; D call uncertain. CDR1 and CDR2 (germline): SGHTA, FQGNSA. With 2 bases removed from V and 2 bases from J, the gap between germline ends came to 10 bases. The CDR3 has 15 amino acids. This CDR3 reads CASSLIRGPGNTIYF. DNA of the CDR3: TGTGCCAGCAGCTTAATCAGAGGTCCTGGAAACACCATATATTTT.

This clone was seen a few times. The rearrangement uses TRBV28 and TRBJ1-4; 8 positions match TRBD1. Unmatched junction bases numbered 6, after V lost 6 bases and J lost 3 bases. The CDR3 length is 15 residues. Germline CDR1 MDHEN, CDR2 SYDVKM. DNA for the CDR3: TGTGCCAGCAGCCCCAGGGGGCGGGCTAATGAAAAACTGTTTTTT. Amino acids: CASSPRGRANEKLFF. Drawing the rest from reference TRBV28 and TRBJ1-4, the complete variable domain is DVKVTQSSRYLVKRTGEKVFLECVQDMDHENMFWYRQDPGLGLRLIYFSYDVKMKEKGDIPEGYSVSREKKERFSLILESASTNQTSMYLCASSPRGRANEKLFFGSGTQLSVL.

The rearrangement joins TRBV11-1 to TRBJ1-1, with TRBD1 matching 10 bases. The CDR3 spans 14 residues. V lost 5 bases and J lost 3; bases outside the gene matches: 3. Germline CDR1 reads SGHAT; CDR2 reads FQDESV (reference sequence). CDR3 protein: CASSKGTGDTEAFF. CDR3 DNA sequence: TGTGCCAGCAGCAAAGGGACAGGGGACACTGAAGCTTTCTTT.

The rearrangement links TRBV5-1 to TRBJ2-7, with D possibly being TRBD2 (6 bases). Germline V lookup: CDR1 SGHRS, CDR2 YFSETQ. Trimming stripped 4 bases from V and 1 base from J, with 12 bases between. CDR3 size: 14 residues. Here the CDR3 DNA reads TGCGCCAGCAGCGTGGACGGGGGATCCTACGAGCAGTACTTC. It yields the protein CASSVDGGSYEQYF. The full variable domain, its missing parts supplied by reference TRBV5-1 and TRBJ2-7, is KAGVTQTPRYLIKTRGQQVTLSCSPISGHRSVSWYQQTPGQGLQFLFEYFSETQRNKGNFPGRFSGRQFSNSRSEMNVSTLELGDSALYLCASSVDGGSYEQYFGPGTRLTVT.

This chain links TRBV18 with TRBJ1-1, with TRBD1 as a possible D gene (6 bases). Deletions cut 0 bases from V and 5 bases from J, with 10 bases between. Germline V CDR1 and CDR2: KGHSH, LQKENI. This CDR3 comprises 14 residues. CDR3 nucleotides: TGTGCCAGCTCACCACCCAACAGGGATACTGAAGCTTTCTTT. It is translated as CASSPPNRDTEAFF.

V and J are TRBV28 and TRBJ1-1, with 8 bases that match TRBD1. Germline loops: CDR1 MDHEN, CDR2 SYDVKM. The CDR3 is made up of 16 amino acids. Trimming cost V 4 bases and J 0 bases; bases outside gene matches: 7. The CDR3 DNA follows: TGTGCCAGCAGTTCCTACGGGACAGGTATGAACACTGAAGCTTTCTTT. It translates to CASSSYGTGMNTEAFF.